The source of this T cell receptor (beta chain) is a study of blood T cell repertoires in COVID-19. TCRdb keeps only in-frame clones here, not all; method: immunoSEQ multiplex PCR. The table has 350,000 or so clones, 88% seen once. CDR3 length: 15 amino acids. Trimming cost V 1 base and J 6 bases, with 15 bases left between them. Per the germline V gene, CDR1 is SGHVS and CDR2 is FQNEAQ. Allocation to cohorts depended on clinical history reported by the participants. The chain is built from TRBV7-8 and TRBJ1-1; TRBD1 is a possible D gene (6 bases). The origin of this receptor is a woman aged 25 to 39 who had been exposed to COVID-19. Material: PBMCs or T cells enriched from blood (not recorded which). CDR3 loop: CASSLGYRVKAEAFF. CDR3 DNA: TGTGCCAGCAGCTTAGGCTACAGGGTTAAGGCTGAAGCTTTCTTT.